This is a list of T cell receptor beta chains from one sample in a study of CD8+CD57+ T cells in acquired aplastic anemia. TCRdb ran MiXCR on the reads and lists one entry per CDR3 protein. The sample shows 120,000 or so distinct CDR3 sequences, about 40% of them seen only once. Material: sorted CD4+, CD8+, or CD8+CD57+ T cells (not recorded which) from PBMCs. The receptors were sampled from a human donor with aplastic anemia. Each CDR3 is given with its conserved first and last residue. A D gene is named only where the DNA matches it firmly. Clone size is stated in some rows and not others, as once, few, many or a class when expanded.

TRBV7-3,NA,TRBJ2-2,NA,TGTGCCAGCAGCTTAAGCAATACCGGGGAGCTGTTTTTT,CASSLSNTGELFF
TRBV10-3,TRBD2,TRBJ2-1,NA,TGCGCCATCAGTGTTGGGCGGGGGGGCTACAATGAGCGGTTCTTC,CAISVGRGGYNERFF
TRBV10-1,NA,TRBJ1-2,many,TGCGCCGGACCGTCCGGTTTGTTCTATGGCTACACCTTC,CAGPSGLFYGYTF
TRBV24-1,TRBD1,TRBJ1-3,once,TGTGCCACCAGTGACTTTACCAGGGGGCCGAGCTCTGGAAACACCATATATTTT,CATSDFTRGPSSGNTIYF
TRBV5-1,NA,TRBJ2-3,many,TGCGCCAGCAGCTTGGTTACAGGGTGGAGGACAGATACGCAGTATTTT,CASSLVTGWRTDTQYF
TRBV5-1,TRBD1,TRBJ1-4,many,TGCGCCAGCAGCGTACAGGGGGTTAATGAAAAACTGTTTTTT,CASSVQGVNEKLFF
TRBV6-5,TRBD2,TRBJ2-1,many,TGTGCCAGCAGTTACCTTAGCGGGGGGGCCGGTGAGCAGTTCTTC,CASSYLSGGAGEQFF
TRBV10-3,NA,TRBJ1-3,medium-sized,TGTGCCATCAAGAACGAACAAAGGGAGTATTTT,CAIKNEQREYF
TRBV5-1,NA,TRBJ1-6,many,TGCGCCAGCAGCTTGGGTCAGGGCCCTTTATTGGCCCTCCACTTT,CASSLGQGPLLALHF
TRBV20-1,TRBD1,TRBJ1-3,many,TGCAGTGGGACGGGACAGGCTGGAAACACCATATATTTT,CSGTGQAGNTIYF
TRBV15,NA,TRBJ1-4,NA,TGTGCCACCAGCCCCGAGACACCTCCCCTCGTCCGGATTTTT,CATSPETPPLVRIF
TRBV2,NA,TRBJ2-3,few,TGTGCCAGCAGTGACACGACAGATACGCAGTATTTT,CASSDTTDTQYF
TRBV7-8,TRBD1,TRBJ1-6,NA,TGTGCCAGCAGCCCTAGGACAGGATCTAATTCACCCCTCCACTTT,CASSPRTGSNSPLHF
TRBV20-1,TRBD1,TRBJ1-5,many,TGCAGTGCTAGGTACAGGGGGGCTCAGCCCCAGCATTTT,CSARYRGAQPQHF
TRBV29-1,NA,TRBJ1-2,NA,TGCAGCGTTGAATTCGGGGGCGAGAATGGCTACACCTTC,CSVEFGGENGYTF
TRBV7-9,NA,TRBJ2-3,NA,TGTGCCAGCAGCTTCTCCCAAGGGACGCAGTATTTT,CASSFSQGTQYF
TRBV7-9,TRBD1,TRBJ1-2,many,TGTGCCAGCAGCCCCGGACAGGGGGATTATGGCTACACCTTC,CASSPGQGDYGYTF
TRBV7-9,TRBD2,TRBJ2-7,NA,TGTGCCAGCAGCCCCGGGACTAGCGGAACCTACGAGCAGTACTTC,CASSPGTSGTYEQYF
TRBV7-2,NA,TRBJ2-7,NA,TGTGCCAGCAGCTTAGGGAGGGGTTACGAGCAGTACTTC,CASSLGRGYEQYF
TRBV19,NA,TRBJ1-5,many,TGTGCCAGTAGTATGGGGGAGAATCAGCCCCAGCATTTT,CASSMGENQPQHF